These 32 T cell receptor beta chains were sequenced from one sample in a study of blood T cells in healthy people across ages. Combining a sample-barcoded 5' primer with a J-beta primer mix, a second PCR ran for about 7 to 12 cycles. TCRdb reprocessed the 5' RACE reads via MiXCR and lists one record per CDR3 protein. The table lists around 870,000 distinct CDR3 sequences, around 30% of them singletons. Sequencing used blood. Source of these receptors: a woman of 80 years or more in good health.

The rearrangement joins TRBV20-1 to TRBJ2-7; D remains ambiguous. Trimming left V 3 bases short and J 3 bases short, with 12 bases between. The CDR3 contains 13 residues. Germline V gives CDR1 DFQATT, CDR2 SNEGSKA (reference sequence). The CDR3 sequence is CSASLSASYEQYF. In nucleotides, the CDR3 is TGCAGTGCTAGCCTGTCGGCAAGCTACGAGCAGTACTTC.

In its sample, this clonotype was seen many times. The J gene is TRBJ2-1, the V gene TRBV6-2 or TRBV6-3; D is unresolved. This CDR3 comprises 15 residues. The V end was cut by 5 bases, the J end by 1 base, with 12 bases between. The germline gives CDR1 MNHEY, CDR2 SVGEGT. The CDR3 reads CASSMIDSSYNEQFF. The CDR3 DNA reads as TGTGCCAGCAGTATGATCGACTCTTCCTACAATGAGCAGTTCTTC.

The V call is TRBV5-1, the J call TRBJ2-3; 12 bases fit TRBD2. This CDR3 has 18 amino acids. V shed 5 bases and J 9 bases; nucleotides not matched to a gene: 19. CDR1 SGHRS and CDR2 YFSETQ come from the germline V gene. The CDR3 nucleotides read TGCGCCAGCAGTTTGAGACTAGCGGGAGCCGCTAGCGGGAACACGCAGTATTTT. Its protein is CASSLRLAGAASGNTQYF.

CDR3 nucleotides: TGTGCCAGCAGTTTAGCGTCTAGCGGGGGACAAACCGGGGAGCTGTTTTTT. Translated, it gives CASSLASSGGQTGELFF. The chain combines TRBV12-3 or TRBV12-4 with TRBJ2-2; 10 bases line up with TRBD2. J gave up 5 bases and V 0 bases, and 6 bases lay outside the gene matches. This CDR3 has 17 amino acids.

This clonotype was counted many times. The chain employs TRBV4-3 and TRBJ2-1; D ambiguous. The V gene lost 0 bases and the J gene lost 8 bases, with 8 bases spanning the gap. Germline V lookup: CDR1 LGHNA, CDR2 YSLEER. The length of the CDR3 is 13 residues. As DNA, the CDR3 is TGCGCCAGCAGCCAAGACTATCGGTATGAGCAGTTCTTC. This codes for CASSQDYRYEQFF.

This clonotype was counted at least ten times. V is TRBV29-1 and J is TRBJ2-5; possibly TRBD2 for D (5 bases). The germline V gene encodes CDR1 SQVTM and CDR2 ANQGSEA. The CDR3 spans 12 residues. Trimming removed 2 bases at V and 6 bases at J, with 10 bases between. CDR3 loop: CSVESGEKTQYF. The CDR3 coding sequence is TGCAGCGTTGAATCCGGGGAAAAGACCCAGTACTTC.

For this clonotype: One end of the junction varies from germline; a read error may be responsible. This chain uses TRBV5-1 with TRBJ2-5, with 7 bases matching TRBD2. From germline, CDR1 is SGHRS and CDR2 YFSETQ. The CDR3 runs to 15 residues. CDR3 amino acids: CAGSLGGGAQETQYF. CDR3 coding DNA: TGCGCCGGCAGCTTGGGCGGGGGTGCACAGGAGACCCAGTACTTC.

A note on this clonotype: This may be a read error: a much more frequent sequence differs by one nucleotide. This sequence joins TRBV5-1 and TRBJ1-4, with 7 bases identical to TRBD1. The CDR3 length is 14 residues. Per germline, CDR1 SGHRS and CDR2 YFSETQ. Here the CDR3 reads CVSSLRGQSEKLFF. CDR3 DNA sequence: TGCGTCAGCAGCTTGAGGGGGCAGAGTGAAAAACTGTTTTTT.

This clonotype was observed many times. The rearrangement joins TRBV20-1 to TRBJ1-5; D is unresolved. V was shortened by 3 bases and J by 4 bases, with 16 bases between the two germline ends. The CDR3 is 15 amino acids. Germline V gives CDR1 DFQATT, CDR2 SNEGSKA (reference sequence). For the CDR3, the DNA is TGCAGTGCTAGTCGCGCCCTGGGATTAAATCAGCCCCAGCATTTT. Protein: CSASRALGLNQPQHF.

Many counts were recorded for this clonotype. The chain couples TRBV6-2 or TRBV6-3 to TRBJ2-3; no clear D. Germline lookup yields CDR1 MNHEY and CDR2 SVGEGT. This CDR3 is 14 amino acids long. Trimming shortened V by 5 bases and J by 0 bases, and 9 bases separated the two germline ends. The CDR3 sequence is CASSQASSTDTQYF. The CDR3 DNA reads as TGTGCCAGCAGTCAAGCATCTAGCACAGATACGCAGTATTTT.

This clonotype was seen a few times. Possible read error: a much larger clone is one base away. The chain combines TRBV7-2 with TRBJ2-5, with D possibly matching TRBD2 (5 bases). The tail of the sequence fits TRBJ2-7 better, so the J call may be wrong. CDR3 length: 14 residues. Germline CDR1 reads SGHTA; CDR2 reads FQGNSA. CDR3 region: CASSPHGSRGEQYF. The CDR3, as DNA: TGTGCCAGCAGCCCCCACGGGTCCCGGGGCGAGCAGTACTTC.

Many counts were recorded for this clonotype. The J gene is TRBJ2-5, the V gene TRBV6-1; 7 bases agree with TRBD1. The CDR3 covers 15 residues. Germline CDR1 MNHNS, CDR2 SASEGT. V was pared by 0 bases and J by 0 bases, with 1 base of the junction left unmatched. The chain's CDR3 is CASSEAGTDQETQYF. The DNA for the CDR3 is TGTGCCAGCAGTGAAGCAGGGACAGACCAAGAGACCCAGTACTTC.

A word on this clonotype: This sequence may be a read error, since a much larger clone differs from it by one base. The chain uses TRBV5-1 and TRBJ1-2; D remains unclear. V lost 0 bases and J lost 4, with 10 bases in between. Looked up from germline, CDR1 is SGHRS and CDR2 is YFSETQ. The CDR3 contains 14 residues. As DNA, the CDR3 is TGCGCCAGCAGCTTGGGGGAAGCCAGCTATGGCTACACCTTC. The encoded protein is CASSLGEASYGYTF.

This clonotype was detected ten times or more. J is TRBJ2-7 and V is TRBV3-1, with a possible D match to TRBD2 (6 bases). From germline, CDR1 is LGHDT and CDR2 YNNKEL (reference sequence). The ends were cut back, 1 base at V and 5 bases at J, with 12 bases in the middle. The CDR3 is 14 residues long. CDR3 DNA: TGTGCCAGCAGCCAAGTTCGCGGGATCAACGAGCAGTACTTC. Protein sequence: CASSQVRGINEQYF.

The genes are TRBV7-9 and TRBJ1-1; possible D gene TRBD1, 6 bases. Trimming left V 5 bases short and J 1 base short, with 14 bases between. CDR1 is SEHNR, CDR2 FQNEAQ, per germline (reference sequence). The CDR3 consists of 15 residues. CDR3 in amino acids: CASSEQQGRNTEAFF. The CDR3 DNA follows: TGTGCCAGCAGCGAACAACAGGGAAGGAACACTGAAGCTTTCTTT. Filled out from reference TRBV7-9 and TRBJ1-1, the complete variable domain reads DTGVSQNPRHKITKRGQNVTFRCDPISEHNRLYWYRQTLGQGPEFLTYFQNEAQLEKSRLLSDRFSAERPKGSFSTLEIQRTEQGDSAMYLCASSEQQGRNTEAFFGQGTRLTVV.

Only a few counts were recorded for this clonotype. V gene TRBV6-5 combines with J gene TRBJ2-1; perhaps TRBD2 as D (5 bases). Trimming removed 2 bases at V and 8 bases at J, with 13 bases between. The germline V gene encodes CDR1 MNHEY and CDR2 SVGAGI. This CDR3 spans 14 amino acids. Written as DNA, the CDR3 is TGTGCCAGCAGTTACCGGACTGCAACCGATGAGCAGTTCTTC. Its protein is CASSYRTATDEQFF.

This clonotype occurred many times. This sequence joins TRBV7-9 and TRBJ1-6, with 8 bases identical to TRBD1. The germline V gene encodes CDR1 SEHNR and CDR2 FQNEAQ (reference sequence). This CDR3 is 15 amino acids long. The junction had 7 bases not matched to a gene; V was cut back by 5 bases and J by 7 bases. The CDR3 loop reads CASSPRDRPNSPLHF. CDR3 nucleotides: TGTGCCAGCAGCCCTCGGGACAGGCCGAATTCACCCCTCCACTTT.

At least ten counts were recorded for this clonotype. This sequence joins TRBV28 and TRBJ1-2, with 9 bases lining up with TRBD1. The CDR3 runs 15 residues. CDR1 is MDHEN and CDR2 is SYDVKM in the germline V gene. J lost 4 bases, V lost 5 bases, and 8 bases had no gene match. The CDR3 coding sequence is TGTGCCAGCAGTACCACAGGGGGCTGGGGCTATGGCTACACCTTC. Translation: CASSTTGGWGYGYTF.

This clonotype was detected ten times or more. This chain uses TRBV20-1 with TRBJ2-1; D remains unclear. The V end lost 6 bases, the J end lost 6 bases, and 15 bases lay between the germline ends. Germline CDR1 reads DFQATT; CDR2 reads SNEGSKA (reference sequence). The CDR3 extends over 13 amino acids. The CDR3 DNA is TGCAGTGCCGCTACCGGACGTCCCAATGAGCAGTTCTTC. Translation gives CSAATGRPNEQFF.

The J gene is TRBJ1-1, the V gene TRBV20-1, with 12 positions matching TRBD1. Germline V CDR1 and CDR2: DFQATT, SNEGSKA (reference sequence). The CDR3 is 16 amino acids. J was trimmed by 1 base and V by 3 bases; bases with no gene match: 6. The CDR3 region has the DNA TGCAGTGCTAGCGGGGGGACAGGGGGCCGGAACACTGAAGCTTTCTTT. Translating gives CSASGGTGGRNTEAFF.

The CDR3 sequence is CASSPGGSLGQPQHF. CDR3 nucleotide sequence: TGTGCCAGCAGTCCCGGTGGGTCCCTTGGCCAGCCCCAGCATTTT. The chain joins TRBV27 to TRBJ1-5; D ambiguous. The CDR3 runs to 15 residues. The germline V and J ends were trimmed by 5 bases and 7 bases, with 18 bases remaining between them. Germline V gene sequence: CDR1 MNHEY, CDR2 SMNVEV (reference sequence).

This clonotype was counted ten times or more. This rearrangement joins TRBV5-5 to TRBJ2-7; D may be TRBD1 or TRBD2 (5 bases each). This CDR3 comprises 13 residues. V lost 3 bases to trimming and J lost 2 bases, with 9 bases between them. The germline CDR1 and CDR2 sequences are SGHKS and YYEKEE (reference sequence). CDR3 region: CASSWDGAYEQYF. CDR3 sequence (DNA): TGTGCCAGCAGCTGGGACGGGGCCTACGAGCAGTACTTC.

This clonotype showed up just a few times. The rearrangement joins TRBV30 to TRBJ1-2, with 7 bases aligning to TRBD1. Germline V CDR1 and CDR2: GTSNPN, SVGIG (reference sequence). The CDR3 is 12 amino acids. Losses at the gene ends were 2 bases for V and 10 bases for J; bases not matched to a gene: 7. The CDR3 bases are TGTGCCTGGAGTCAGGGACAGAGGGACTACACCTTC. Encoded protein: CAWSQGQRDYTF.

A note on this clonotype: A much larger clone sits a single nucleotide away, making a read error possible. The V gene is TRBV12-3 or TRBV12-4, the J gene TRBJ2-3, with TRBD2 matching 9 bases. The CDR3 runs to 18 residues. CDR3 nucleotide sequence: TGTGCCAGCAGCTCCCCTCGCCCTAGCGGGGTCAGCACAGATGCGCAGTATTTT. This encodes CASSSPRPSGVSTDAQYF.

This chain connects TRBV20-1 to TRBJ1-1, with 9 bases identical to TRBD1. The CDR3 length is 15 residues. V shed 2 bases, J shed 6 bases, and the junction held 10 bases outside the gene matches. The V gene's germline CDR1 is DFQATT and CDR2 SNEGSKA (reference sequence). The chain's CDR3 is CSARNRGQGSPEAFF. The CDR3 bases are TGCAGTGCTAGAAATCGGGGACAGGGTTCCCCTGAAGCTTTCTTT.

CDR3 region: CASSPGQKLYGYTF. CDR3 sequence (DNA): TGTGCCAGCAGCCCGGGACAGAAACTCTATGGCTACACCTTC. The chain carries TRBV7-9 and TRBJ1-2; TRBD1 aligns across 7 bases. CDR3 length: 14 residues. With V trimmed by 5 bases and J by 4 bases, 7 bases remained unmatched. The germline V gene has CDR1 SEHNR and CDR2 FQNEAQ (reference sequence).

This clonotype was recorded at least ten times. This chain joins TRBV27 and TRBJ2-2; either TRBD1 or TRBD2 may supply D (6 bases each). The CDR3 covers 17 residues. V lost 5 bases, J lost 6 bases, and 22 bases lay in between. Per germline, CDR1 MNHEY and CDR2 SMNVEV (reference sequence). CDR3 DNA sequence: TGTGCCAGCAGTCCCATACGAGGAGGGGGAAAACCCGGGGAGCTGTTTTTT. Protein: CASSPIRGGGKPGELFF.

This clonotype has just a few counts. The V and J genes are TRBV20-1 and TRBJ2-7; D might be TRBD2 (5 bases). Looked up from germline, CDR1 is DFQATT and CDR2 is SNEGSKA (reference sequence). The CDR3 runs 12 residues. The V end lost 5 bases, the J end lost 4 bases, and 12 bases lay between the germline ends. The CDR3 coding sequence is TGCAGTGCTGCTCTGACGGGGTACGAGCAGTACTTC. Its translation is CSAALTGYEQYF.

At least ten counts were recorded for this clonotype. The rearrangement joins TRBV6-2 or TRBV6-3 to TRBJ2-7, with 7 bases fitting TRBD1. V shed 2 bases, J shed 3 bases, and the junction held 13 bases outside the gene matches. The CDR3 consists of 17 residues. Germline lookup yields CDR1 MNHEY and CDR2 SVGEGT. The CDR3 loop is CASSYEGTAYSSYEQYF. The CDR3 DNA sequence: TGTGCCAGCAGTTACGAAGGGACAGCCTACTCGAGCTACGAGCAGTACTTC.

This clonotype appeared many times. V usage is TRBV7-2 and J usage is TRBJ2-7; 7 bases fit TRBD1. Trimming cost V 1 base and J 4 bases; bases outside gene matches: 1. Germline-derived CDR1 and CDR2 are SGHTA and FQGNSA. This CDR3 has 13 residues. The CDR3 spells CASSLGDRYEQYF. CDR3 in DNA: TGTGCCAGCAGCTTAGGGGACAGATACGAGCAGTACTTC.

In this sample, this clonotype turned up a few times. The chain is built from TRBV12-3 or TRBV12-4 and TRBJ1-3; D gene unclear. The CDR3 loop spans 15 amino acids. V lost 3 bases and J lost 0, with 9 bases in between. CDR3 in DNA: TGTGCCAGCAGTTTGACGGACCTCTCTGGAAACACCATATATTTT. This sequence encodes CASSLTDLSGNTIYF.

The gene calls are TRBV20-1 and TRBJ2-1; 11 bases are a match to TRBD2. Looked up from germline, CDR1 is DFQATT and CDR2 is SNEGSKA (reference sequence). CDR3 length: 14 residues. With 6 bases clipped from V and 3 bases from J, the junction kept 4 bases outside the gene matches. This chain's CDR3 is CSASGTSGYNEQFF. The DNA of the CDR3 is TGCAGTGCCTCCGGGACTAGCGGCTACAATGAGCAGTTCTTC.